This T cell receptor (beta chain) was observed in a study of T cells in localized non-small cell lung cancer. Trimming left V 6 bases short and J 7 bases short, with 18 bases between. Germline V gene sequence: CDR1 WSHSY, CDR2 SAAADI. This CDR3 is 14 amino acids long. Clones were sequenced by immunoSEQ multiplex PCR, and TCRdb holds only the in-frame ones, with some missing. The repertoire consists of over 70,000 clones, with approximately 91% occurring once and the leading ten covering over 3.5%. Broader study findings: Heterogeneity stays possible, as sequencing covered only one tumor region. A raised T cell density in blood coincided with lengthier overall survival. Appearance in adjacent lung was seen for a median approximately 59 of the top 100 tumor clones. Adjacent uninvolved lung had the highest clonality, suggesting focused antigen responses.

With respect to this clone: The antigen is unknown.

The receptor's source is a woman aged 35 to 70 with stage II squamous cell lung carcinoma. The sample consisted of PBMCs, taken before any cancer treatment. The chain joins TRBV10-2 to TRBJ1-1; D is unclear. The CDR3 here is CASSDTLVRLEAFF. The CDR3 DNA reads TGCGCCAGCAGCGATACACTGGTAAGACTTGAAGCTTTCTTT.